The present entry profiles one TCR beta chain with its context. The antigen remains undetermined. Profiling relied on immunoSEQ multiplex PCR, and the TCRdb table lists in-frame clones only, not all of them. The sample lists more than 400,000 clones, 90% seen once, with less than 4.5% in the top ten. Sample treatment: 15 to 20 received Ad26.COV2.S at low or high dose, single or two shots; roughly five received placebo; per-sample allocation not given. Specimens were obtained on day 63 following the first vaccine or placebo injection. The data derive from a study of Ad26.COV2.S vaccination and SARS-CoV-2 variants. Turning to the study itself: Donor was one of the participants in the Ad26.COV2.S arm of the COV1001 trial. Each vaccinee took Ad26.COV2.S intramuscularly, once or twice 56 days apart.

Study observations and caveats: Overall T cell responses may have been underestimated by the analyses of TCR breadth and depth.

This TCR came from a person aged 18-65 years who received the Ad26.COV2.S COVID-19 vaccine or a placebo. Here the sequenced sample was peripheral blood, taken in a trial of Ad26.COV2.S vaccine versus placebo.

The CDR3 DNA is TGTGCCAGCAGCCTACACAGGGTCGCAGATACGCAGTATTTT. It is translated as CASSLHRVADTQYF. The chain carries TRBV7-2 and TRBJ2-3; maybe TRBD1 (6 bases). The V end was cut by 5 bases, the J end by 4 bases, with 13 bases between. This CDR3 comprises 14 residues. The germline V gene encodes CDR1 SGHTA and CDR2 FQGNSA.